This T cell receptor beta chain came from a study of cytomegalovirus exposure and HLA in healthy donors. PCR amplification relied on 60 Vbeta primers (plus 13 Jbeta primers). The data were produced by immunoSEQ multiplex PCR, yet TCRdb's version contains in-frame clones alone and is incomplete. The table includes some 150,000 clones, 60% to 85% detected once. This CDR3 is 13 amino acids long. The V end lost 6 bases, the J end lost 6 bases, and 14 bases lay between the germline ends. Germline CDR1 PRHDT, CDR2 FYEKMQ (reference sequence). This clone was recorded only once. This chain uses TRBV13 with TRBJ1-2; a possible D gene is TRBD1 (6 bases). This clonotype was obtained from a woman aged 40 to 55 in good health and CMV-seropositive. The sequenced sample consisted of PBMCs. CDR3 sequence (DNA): TGTGCCAGCAGTAGCGGGACAAGAAATGGCTACACCTTC. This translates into CASSSGTRNGYTF.